The clone carrying this TCR beta chain has more than one count but fewer than ten. Germline CDR1 is SEHNR and CDR2 is FQNEAQ (reference sequence). The CDR3 length is 16 residues. V gave up 5 bases and J gave up 5 bases; unmatched junction bases: 14. The entry originates in a study of T-cell reconstitution after alpha-beta-depleted transplantation in children. A library of TCRbeta sequences, prepared with unique molecular identifiers, was generated. TCRdb re-derived calls from the PCR reads in MiXCR, one entry per CDR3 protein. This sample has approximately 82,000 distinct CDR3 sequences, with 15% to 17% found just once.

The input for sequencing was PBMCs, mostly from graft donor cells, taken 180 days after TCRalphabeta/CD19-depleted stem cell transplant. The chain couples TRBV7-9 to TRBJ1-2; 7 bases are shared with TRBD1. This clonotype was obtained from a male patient aged 2-15 years who had a stem cell transplant for acute lymphoblastic leukemia, so the T cells may come from the graft donor. The CDR3 region is CASSPVLRQGAYGYTF. The DNA for the CDR3 is TGTGCCAGCAGCCCAGTATTAAGACAGGGCGCTTATGGCTACACCTTC.